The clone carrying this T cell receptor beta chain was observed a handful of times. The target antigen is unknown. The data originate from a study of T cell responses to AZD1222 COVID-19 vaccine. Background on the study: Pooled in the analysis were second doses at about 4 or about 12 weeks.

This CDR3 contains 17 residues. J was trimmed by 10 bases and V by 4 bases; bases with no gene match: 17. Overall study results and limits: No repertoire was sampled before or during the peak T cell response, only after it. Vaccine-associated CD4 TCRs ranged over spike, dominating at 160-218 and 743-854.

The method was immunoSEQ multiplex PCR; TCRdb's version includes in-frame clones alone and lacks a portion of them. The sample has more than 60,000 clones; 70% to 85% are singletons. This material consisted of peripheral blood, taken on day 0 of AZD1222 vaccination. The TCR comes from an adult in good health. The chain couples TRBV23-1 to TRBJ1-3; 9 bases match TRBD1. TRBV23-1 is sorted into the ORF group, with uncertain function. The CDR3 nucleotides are TGCGCCAGCAGTCGTACTCCACAGGGGGCTTCAGGTTTGACCATATATTTT. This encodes CASSRTPQGASGLTIYF.